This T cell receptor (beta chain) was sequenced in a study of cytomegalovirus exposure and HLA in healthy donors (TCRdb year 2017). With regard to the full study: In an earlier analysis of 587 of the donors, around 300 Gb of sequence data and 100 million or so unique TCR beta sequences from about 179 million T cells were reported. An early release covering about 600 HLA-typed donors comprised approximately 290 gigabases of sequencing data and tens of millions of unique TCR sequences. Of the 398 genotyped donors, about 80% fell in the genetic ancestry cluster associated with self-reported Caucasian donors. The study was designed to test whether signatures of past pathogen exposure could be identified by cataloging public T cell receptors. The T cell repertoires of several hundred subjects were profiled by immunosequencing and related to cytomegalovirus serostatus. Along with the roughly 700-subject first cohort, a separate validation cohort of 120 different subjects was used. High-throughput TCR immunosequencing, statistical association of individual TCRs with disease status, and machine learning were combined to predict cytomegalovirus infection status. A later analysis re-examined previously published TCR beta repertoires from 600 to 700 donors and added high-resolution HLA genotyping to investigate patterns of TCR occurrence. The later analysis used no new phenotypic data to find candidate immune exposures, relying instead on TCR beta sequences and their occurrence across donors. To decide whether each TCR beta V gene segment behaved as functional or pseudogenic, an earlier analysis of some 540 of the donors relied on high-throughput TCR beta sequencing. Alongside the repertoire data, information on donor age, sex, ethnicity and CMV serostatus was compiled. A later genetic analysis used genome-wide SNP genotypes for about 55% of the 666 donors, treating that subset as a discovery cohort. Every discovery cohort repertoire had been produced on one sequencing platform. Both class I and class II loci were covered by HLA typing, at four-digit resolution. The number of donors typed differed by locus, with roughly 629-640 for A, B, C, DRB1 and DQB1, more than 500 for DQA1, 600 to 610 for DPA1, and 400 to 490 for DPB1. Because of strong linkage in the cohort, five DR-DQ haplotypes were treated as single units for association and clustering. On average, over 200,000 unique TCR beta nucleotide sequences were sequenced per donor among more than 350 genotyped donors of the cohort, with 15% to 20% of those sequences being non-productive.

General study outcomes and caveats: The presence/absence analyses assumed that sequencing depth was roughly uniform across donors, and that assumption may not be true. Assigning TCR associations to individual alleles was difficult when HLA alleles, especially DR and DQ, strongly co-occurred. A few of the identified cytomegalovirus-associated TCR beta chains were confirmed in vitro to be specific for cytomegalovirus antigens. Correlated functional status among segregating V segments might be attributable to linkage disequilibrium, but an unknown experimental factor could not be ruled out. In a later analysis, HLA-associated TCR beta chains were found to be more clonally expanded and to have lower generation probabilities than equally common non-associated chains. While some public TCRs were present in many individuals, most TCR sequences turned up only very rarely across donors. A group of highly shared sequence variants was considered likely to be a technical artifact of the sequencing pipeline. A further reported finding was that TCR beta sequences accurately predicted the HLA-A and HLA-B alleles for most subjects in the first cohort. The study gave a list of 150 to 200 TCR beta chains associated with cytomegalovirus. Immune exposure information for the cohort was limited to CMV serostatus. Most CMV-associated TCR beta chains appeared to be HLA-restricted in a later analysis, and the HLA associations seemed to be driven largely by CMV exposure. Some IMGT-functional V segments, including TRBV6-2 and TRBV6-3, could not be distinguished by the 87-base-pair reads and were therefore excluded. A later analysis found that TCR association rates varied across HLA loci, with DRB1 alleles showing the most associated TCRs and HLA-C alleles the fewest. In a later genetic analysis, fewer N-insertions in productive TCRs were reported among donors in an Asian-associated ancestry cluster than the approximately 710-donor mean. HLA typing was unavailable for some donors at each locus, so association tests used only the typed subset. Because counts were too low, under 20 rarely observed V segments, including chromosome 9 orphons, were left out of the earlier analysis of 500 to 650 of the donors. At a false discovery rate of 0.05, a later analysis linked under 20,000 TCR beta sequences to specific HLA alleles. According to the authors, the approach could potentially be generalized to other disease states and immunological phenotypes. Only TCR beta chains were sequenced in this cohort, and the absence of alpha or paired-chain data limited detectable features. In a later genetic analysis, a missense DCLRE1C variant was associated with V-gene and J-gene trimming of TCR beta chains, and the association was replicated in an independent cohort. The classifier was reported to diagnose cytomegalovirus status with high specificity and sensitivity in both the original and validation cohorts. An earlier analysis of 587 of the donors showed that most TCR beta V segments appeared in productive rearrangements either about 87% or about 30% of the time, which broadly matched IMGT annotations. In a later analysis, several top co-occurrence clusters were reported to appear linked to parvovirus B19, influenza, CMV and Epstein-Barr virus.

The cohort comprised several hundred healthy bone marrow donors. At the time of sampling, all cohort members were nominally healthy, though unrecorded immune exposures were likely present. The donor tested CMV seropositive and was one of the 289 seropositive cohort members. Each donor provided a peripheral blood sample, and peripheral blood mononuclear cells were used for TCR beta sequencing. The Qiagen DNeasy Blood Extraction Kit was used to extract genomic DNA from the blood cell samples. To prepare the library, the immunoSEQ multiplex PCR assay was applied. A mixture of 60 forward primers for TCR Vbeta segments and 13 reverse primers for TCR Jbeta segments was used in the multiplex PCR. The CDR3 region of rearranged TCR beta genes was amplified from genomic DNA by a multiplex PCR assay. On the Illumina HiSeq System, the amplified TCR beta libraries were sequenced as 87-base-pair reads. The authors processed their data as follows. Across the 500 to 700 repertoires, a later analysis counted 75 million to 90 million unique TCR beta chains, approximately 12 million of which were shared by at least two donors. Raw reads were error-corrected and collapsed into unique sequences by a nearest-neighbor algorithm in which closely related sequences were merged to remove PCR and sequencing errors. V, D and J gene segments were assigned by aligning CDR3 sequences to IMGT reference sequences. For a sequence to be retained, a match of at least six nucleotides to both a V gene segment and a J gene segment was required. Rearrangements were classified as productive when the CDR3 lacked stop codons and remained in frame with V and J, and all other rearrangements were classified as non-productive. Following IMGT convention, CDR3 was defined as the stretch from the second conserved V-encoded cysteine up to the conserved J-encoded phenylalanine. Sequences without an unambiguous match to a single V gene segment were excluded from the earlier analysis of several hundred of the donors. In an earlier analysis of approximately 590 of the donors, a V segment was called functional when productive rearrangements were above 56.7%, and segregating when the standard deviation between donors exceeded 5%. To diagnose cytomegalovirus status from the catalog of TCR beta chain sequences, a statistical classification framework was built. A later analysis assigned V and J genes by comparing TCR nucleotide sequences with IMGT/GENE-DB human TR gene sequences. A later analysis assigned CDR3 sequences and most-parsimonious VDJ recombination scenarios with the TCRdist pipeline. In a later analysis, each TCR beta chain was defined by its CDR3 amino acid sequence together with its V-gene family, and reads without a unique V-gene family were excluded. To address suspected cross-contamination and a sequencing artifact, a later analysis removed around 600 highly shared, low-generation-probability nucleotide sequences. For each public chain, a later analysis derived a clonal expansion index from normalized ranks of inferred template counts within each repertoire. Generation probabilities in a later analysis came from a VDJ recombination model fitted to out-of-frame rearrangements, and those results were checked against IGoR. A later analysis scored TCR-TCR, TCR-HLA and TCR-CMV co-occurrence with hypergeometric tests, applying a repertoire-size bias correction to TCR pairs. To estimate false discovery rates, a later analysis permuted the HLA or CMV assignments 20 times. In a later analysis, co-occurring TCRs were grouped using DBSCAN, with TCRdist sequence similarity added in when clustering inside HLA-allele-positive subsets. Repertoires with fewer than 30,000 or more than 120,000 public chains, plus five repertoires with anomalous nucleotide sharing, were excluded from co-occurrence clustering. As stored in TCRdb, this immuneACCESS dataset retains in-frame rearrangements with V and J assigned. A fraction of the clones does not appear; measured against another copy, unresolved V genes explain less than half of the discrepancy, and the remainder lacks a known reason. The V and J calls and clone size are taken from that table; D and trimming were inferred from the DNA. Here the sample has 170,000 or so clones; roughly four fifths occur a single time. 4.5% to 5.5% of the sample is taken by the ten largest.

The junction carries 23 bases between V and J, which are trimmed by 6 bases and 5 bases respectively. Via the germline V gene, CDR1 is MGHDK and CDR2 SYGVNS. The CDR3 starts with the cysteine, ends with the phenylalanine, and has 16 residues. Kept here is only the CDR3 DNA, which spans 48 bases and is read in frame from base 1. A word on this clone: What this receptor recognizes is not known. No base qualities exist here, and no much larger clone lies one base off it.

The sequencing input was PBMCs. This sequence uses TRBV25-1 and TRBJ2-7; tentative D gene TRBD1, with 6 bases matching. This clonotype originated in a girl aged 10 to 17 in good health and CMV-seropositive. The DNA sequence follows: TGTGCCAGCAGGGATCCGGGGACACCTCGTGTGAACGAGCAGTACTTC. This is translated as CASRDPGTPRVNEQYF.